The next 16 T cell receptor beta chains were all read from a single sample in a study of technical replicates of blood from a handful of donors. Profiling relied on immunoSEQ multiplex PCR, and the TCRdb table lists in-frame clones only, not all of them. The sample shows around 70,000 clones, around 95% of them seen only once. The sequencing sample was made of T cells isolated from PBMCs. These receptors all stem from a human donor in good health.

This chain links TRBV28 with TRBJ1-2; 7 bases fit TRBD1. The trim removed 4 bases at V and 7 bases at J, leaving 9 bases unmatched. The germline V gene encodes CDR1 MDHEN and CDR2 SYDVKM. The CDR3 is made up of 14 amino acids. The chain's CDR3 is CASSYRDSVSGYTF. The CDR3 coding sequence is TGTGCCAGCAGTTACCGGGACAGCGTCTCTGGCTACACCTTC.

Only one count was recorded for this clone. This chain joins TRBV30 and TRBJ1-3, with D possibly matching TRBD1 (6 bases). CDR3 length: 14 residues. Germline V CDR1 and CDR2: GTSNPN, SVGIG (reference sequence). V was shortened by 0 bases and J by 4 bases, with 10 bases between the two germline ends. The CDR3 nucleotides read TGTGCCTGGAGTGTAGGGGGTCCAGGAAACACCATATATTTT. It specifies CAWSVGGPGNTIYF.

The CDR3 reads CASSFRLAGVNEQFF. The DNA of the CDR3 is TGTGCCAGCAGTTTTAGGCTAGCGGGGGTCAATGAGCAGTTCTTC. This sequence joins TRBV28 and TRBJ2-1; 10 bases map to TRBD2. Trimming at V came to 3 bases and at J to 6 bases, leaving 5 bases not matched to a gene. The CDR3 covers 15 residues. Germline lookup yields CDR1 MDHEN and CDR2 SYDVKM.

The rearrangement links TRBV9 to TRBJ2-5; tentative D call: TRBD1 (8 bases). CDR3 size: 14 residues. Trimming removed 3 bases from V and 10 bases from J, with 19 bases in between. Germline values: CDR1 SGDLS, CDR2 YYNGEE. Here the CDR3 DNA reads TGTGCCAGCAGCGGGGACCGGACAGGGAGGGTCCAGTACTTC. Its protein is CASSGDRTGRVQYF.

This clone was counted a single time. The chain joins TRBV7-8 to TRBJ1-2, with D perhaps matching TRBD1 (6 bases). The length of the CDR3 is 15 residues. V lost 2 bases and J 8 bases, leaving 18 bases between the germline ends. Germline values: CDR1 SGHVS, CDR2 FQNEAQ. In DNA form, the CDR3 reads TGTGCCAGCAGCTTAAGTCAGGGGATTGGTAGAGGCTACACCTTC. Protein sequence: CASSLSQGIGRGYTF. Filled out from reference TRBV7-8 and TRBJ1-2, the complete variable domain reads GAGVSQSPRYKVAKRGQDVALRCDPISGHVSLFWYQQALGQGPEFLTYFQNEAQLDKSGLPSDRFFAERPEGSVSTLKIQRTQQEDSAVYLCASSLSQGIGRGYTFGSGTRLTVV.

The chain employs TRBV27 and TRBJ1-2; 8 bases match TRBD1. The ends lost 6 bases at V and 4 bases at J; junction bases unmatched: 7. This CDR3 has 14 amino acids. The germline gives CDR1 MNHEY, CDR2 SMNVEV (reference sequence). In nucleotides, the CDR3 is TGTGCCAGCAGCCTTGACAGGGGAGGCTATGGCTACACCTTC. This sequence encodes CASSLDRGGYGYTF.

The rearrangement links TRBV28 to TRBJ1-1; no reliable D call. V shed 6 bases and J shed 2 bases, with 16 bases lying between them. This CDR3 contains 15 residues. Germline V gene sequence: CDR1 MDHEN, CDR2 SYDVKM. CDR3 bases: TGTGCCAGCAGCGTCGCCGGGTCTCCTAACACTGAAGCTTTCTTT. Translating gives CASSVAGSPNTEAFF.

The V and J genes are TRBV30 and TRBJ1-2, with TRBD1 as a possible D gene (5 bases). The CDR3 is 15 residues long. With 4 bases removed from V and 0 bases from J, the gap between germline ends came to 15 bases. Germline-derived CDR1 and CDR2 are GTSNPN and SVGIG (reference sequence). The CDR3 loop is CAWTLGGWTNYGYTF. CDR3 in DNA: TGTGCCTGGACCCTGGGGGGGTGGACTAACTATGGCTACACCTTC.

This chain links TRBV19 with TRBJ1-1, with no clear D. CDR1 and CDR2 from the germline V gene are LNHDA and SQIVND (reference sequence). The CDR3 sequence is 13 residues long. Between the trimmed V and J ends, which lost 1 base and 4 bases, there was a span of 7 bases. The CDR3 protein is CASSIVRATEAFF. CDR3 sequence (DNA): TGTGCCAGTAGTATAGTGAGAGCCACTGAAGCTTTCTTT.

The J gene is TRBJ2-5, the V gene TRBV5-4; 7 bases align to TRBD1. Trimming cost V 3 bases and J 1 base; bases outside gene matches: 6. CDR1 is SGHNT and CDR2 is YYREEE in the germline V gene (reference sequence). This CDR3 spans 15 amino acids. The CDR3 sequence is CASSSRQGFQETQYF. The CDR3 DNA is TGTGCCAGCAGCTCCAGACAGGGCTTCCAAGAGACCCAGTACTTC.

This rearrangement joins TRBV29-1 to TRBJ1-2; no clear D. Germline-derived CDR1 and CDR2 are SQVTM and ANQGSEA. The CDR3 runs 13 residues. V was trimmed by 4 bases and J by 6 bases, leaving 15 bases between them. CDR3 nucleotides: TGCAGCGTTGGTGGGCTAAGATCCCATGGCTACACCTTC. Its protein product is CSVGGLRSHGYTF. Looking up the rest from reference TRBV29-1 and TRBJ1-2 gives the full variable domain: SAVISQKPSRDICQRGTSLTIQCQVDSQVTMMFWYRQQPGQSLTLIATANQGSEATYESGFVIDKFPISRPNLTFSTLTVSNMSPEDSSIYLCSVGGLRSHGYTFGSGTRLTVV.

This chain links TRBV11-2 with TRBJ1-1; 8 bases are a match to TRBD1. This CDR3 contains 18 residues. CDR1 and CDR2 from the germline V gene are SGHAT and FQNNGV. Trimming cost V 0 bases and J 2 bases; bases outside gene matches: 11. The CDR3 loop reads CASSLDLGRGLLNTEAFF. CDR3 sequence (DNA): TGTGCCAGCAGCTTAGATCTGGGCAGGGGGCTTCTCAACACTGAAGCTTTCTTT.

The chain joins TRBV30 to TRBJ2-7, with 10 bases identical to TRBD1. The V gene's germline CDR1 is GTSNPN and CDR2 SVGIG (reference sequence). With 3 bases clipped from V and 2 bases from J, the junction kept 4 bases outside the gene matches. There are 14 residues in the CDR3. This chain's CDR3 is CAWSLGTGAYEQYF. As DNA, the CDR3 is TGTGCCTGGAGCCTCGGGACAGGGGCCTACGAGCAGTACTTC. Full variable domain (remainder filled in from reference TRBV30 and TRBJ2-7): SQTIHQWPATLVQPVGSPLSLECTVEGTSNPNLYWYRQAAGRGLQLLFYSVGIGQISSEVPQNLSASRPQDRQFILSSKKLLLSDSGFYLCAWSLGTGAYEQYFGPGTRLTVT.

This clone appeared a few times. V and J are TRBV30 and TRBJ2-2; 8 positions match TRBD1. V dropped 3 bases and J dropped 0; count of bases not matched to a gene: 6. The CDR3 sequence is 16 residues long. CDR1 and CDR2 from the germline V gene are GTSNPN and SVGIG (reference sequence). The CDR3 bases are TGTGCCTGGAGCTTTGGGACAGGCTCGAACACCGGGGAGCTGTTTTTT. Protein: CAWSFGTGSNTGELFF.

The V call is TRBV7-8, the J call TRBJ1-2; tentative D call: TRBD1 (5 bases). Germline V gene lookup returns CDR1 SGHVS and CDR2 FQNEAQ. The CDR3 has 15 amino acids. The V end lost 0 bases, the J end lost 9 bases, and 17 bases lay between the germline ends. CDR3 in DNA: TGTGCCAGCAGCTTAGCGGGGAGGGACGATCTTAGCTACACCTTC. It specifies CASSLAGRDDLSYTF.

The chain combines TRBV30 with TRBJ2-7; 9 bases map to TRBD1. After removal of 3 bases from V and 4 bases from J, the junction contained 7 bases not matched to a gene. The CDR3 is 14 residues long. Per germline, CDR1 GTSNPN and CDR2 SVGIG (reference sequence). The CDR3 sequence is CAWSGTGRYYEQYF. The CDR3 DNA sequence: TGTGCCTGGAGCGGGACAGGGCGTTATTACGAGCAGTACTTC.